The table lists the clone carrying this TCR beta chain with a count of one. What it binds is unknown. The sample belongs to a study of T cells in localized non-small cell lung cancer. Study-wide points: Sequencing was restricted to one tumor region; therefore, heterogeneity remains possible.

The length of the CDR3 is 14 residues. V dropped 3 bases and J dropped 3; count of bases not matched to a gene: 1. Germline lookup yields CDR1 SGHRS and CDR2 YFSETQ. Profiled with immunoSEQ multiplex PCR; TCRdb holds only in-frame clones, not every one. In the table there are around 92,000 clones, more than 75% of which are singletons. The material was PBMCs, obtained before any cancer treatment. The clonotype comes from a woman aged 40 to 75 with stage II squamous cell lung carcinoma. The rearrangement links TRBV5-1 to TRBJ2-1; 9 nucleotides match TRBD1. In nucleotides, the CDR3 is TGCGCCAGCAGCTCGACAGGGGGCTACAATGAGCAGTTCTTC. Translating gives CASSSTGGYNEQFF.